This T cell receptor (beta chain) is from a study of blood T cell repertoires in COVID-19. Looking at the study overall: T cells, B-cell-depleted T cells, or PBMCs supplied cDNA or gDNA.

Per the germline V gene, CDR1 is MGHRA and CDR2 is YSYEKL. The V gene end was trimmed by 2 bases and the J gene end by 11 bases; junction bases not matched to a gene: 11. The CDR3 runs to 14 residues. Authors' methods: From reference gene primer amplification, estimates of nucleated cell counts were derived. Assay: immunoSEQ multiplex PCR; the TCRdb copy retains only in-frame clones and omits some. V, J and clone size are those of that table, while D and trimming were read from the DNA. The sample lists roughly 54,000 clones; around nine tenths were seen once. The TCR comes from a woman aged 60-70 years with COVID-19, enrolled during active disease. The genes are TRBV4-1 and TRBJ1-1; TRBD1 aligns across 7 bases. Source material: peripheral blood. Written as DNA, the CDR3 is TGCGCCAGCAGCCAACCGGGACAGTCTCTTTCGGCTTTCTTT. This encodes CASSQPGQSLSAFF.